These 8 T cell receptor beta chains originate from one sample sequenced in a study of blood T cells in healthy people across ages. For the second PCR, which ran for 7 to 11 cycles, a sample-barcoded 5' primer and a J-beta primer mix were used. TCRdb reprocessed the 5' RACE reads via MiXCR and lists one record per CDR3 protein. The sample carries about 1 million distinct CDR3 sequences, around 25% recorded once. A further study also used this sample, focusing on T cells of mothers and their children.

The sample comprised blood. All receptors come from a girl aged 2 to 9 in good health.

The chain couples TRBV5-1 to TRBJ2-2, with unresolved D. The CDR3 covers 13 residues. CDR1 SGHRS and CDR2 YFSETQ come from the germline V gene. V lost 4 bases and J lost 5, with 9 bases in between. CDR3 sequence (DNA): TGCGCCAGCAGCCCAGAGATTACCGGGGAGCTGTTTTTT. This sequence encodes CASSPEITGELFF.

The V gene is TRBV7-3, the J gene TRBJ2-3, with 9 positions matching TRBD1. With 5 bases clipped from V and 4 bases from J, the junction kept 7 bases outside the gene matches. Germline assignment: CDR1 SGHTA and CDR2 FQGTGA. The CDR3 loop spans 15 amino acids. This CDR3 reads CASSMTGGASDTQYF. In DNA form, the CDR3 reads TGTGCCAGCAGCATGACAGGGGGAGCCTCAGATACGCAGTATTTT.

The rearrangement uses TRBV6-2 or TRBV6-3 and TRBJ2-7; D is perhaps TRBD1 or TRBD2 (5 bases each). V was pared by 7 bases and J by 1 base, with 17 bases between. Germline V gene lookup returns CDR1 MNHEY and CDR2 SVGEGT. CDR3 length: 15 amino acids. CDR3 amino acids: CASNIGTLLSYEQYF. CDR3 bases: TGTGCCAGCAATATTGGGACCCTACTATCCTACGAGCAGTACTTC.

This chain links TRBV12-3 or TRBV12-4 with TRBJ1-2; perhaps TRBD1 as D (5 bases). This CDR3 region has 16 residues. Trimming removed 6 bases at V and 2 bases at J, with 19 bases between. CDR3 protein: CASRTLDAEGNYGYTF. CDR3 DNA: TGTGCCAGCAGGACCCTGGATGCGGAGGGGAACTATGGCTACACCTTC.

In its sample, this clonotype was seen a few times. The V gene is TRBV2, the J gene TRBJ1-1, with D uncertain. Germline assignment: CDR1 SNHLY and CDR2 FYNNEI. V lost 1 base, J lost 1 base, and 7 bases lay in between. The CDR3 runs to 14 residues. This CDR3 reads CASSEGVGNTEAFF. The CDR3, as DNA: TGTGCCAGCAGTGAAGGGGTAGGGAACACTGAAGCTTTCTTT.

The rearrangement uses TRBV2 and TRBJ1-1; 11 bases match TRBD1. The CDR3 extends over 17 amino acids. V was pared by 4 bases and J by 0 bases, with 7 bases of the junction left unmatched. Germline-derived CDR1 and CDR2 are SNHLY and FYNNEI. The CDR3 reads CASSGGQGGHVNTEAFF. In DNA form, the CDR3 reads TGTGCCAGCAGTGGGGGACAGGGGGGCCACGTGAACACTGAAGCTTTCTTT.

The chain has TRBV5-1 and TRBJ1-1, with TRBD1 matching 8 bases. J gave up 4 bases and V 9 bases, and 14 bases lay outside the gene matches. The germline CDR1 and CDR2 sequences are SGHRS and YFSETQ. The CDR3 is made up of 15 amino acids. As DNA, the CDR3 is TGCGCCACCTCCACTCTAACAGGGGGGGTCACTGAAGCTTTCTTT. Translating it yields CATSTLTGGVTEAFF.

In this sample, this clonotype turned up a few times. The rearrangement uses TRBV12-3 or TRBV12-4 and TRBJ2-7, with 10 positions matching TRBD1. J gave up 3 bases and V 6 bases, and 8 bases lay outside the gene matches. The CDR3 sequence is 15 residues long. The CDR3 here is CASSLRGTGVYEQYF. The CDR3 bases are TGTGCCAGCAGCCTCCGGGGGACAGGGGTCTACGAGCAGTACTTC.